This T cell receptor beta chain was observed in a study of early T cells in non-severe SARS-CoV-2 infection. About the research overall: The study sequenced bulk RNA from unsorted whole blood, with chains unpaired. Study-wide results and limits: The VDJdb matching leaned toward anti-spike CD8 responses and overlooked private and CD4 specificities.

With respect to this clonotype: The antigen remains unidentified.

The CDR3 length is 17 residues. The V segment lost 2 bases and the J segment 9 bases; nucleotides outside the gene matches: 12. Germline CDR1 and CDR2: SGHTA and FQGNSA. TCRdb re-analysed the 5' RACE reads in MiXCR, keeping a single row per CDR3 protein. This sample carries around 70,000 distinct CDR3 sequences, 8% to 9.5% of them seen once, and the ten largest clones take more than 2.5%. The sample consisted of whole blood. The chain is built from TRBV7-2 and TRBJ1-6; 8 nucleotides match TRBD1. This TCR was recovered from an adult who was a healthcare worker with PCR-confirmed SARS-CoV-2 infection or an uninfected control (not recorded which). The CDR3 region has the DNA TGTGCCAGCAGCTTACATCCGATTGGACAGGGACGTTCACCCCTCCACTTT. It encodes CASSLHPIGQGRSPLHF.